These T cell receptor beta chains were read from a single sample in a study of shared clonotypes between healthy human individuals. TCRdb keeps only in-frame clones here, not all; method: immunoSEQ multiplex PCR. The sample carries 1.4 million to 1.5 million clones, around 95% recorded once. Sequencing was performed on naive CD4+ T cells sorted from blood. All receptors derive from a man aged 25 to 45 in good health. CDR3s include the opening cysteine and the closing phenylalanine or tryptophan. D genes are given only for firm matches. Clone size is given for some rows only: seen once, a few or many times, or a class if the clone is expanded.

CDR3nt: TGTGCCAGCAGCTTGGAACCAGCGGGAATCTACGAGCAGTACTTC
CDR3aa: CASSLEPAGIYEQYF
v_gene: TRBV5-4
d_gene: TRBD2
abundance: .
j_gene: TRBJ2-7

CDR3nt: TGTGCCAGCAGCTTAGAGATGAACACTGAAGCTTTCTTT
CDR3aa: CASSLEMNTEAFF
v_gene: TRBV7-3
d_gene: .
abundance: .
j_gene: TRBJ1-1

CDR3nt: TGTGCCAGCAGTTACAGGTCCGGGGAGCTGTTTTTT
CDR3aa: CASSYRSGELFF
v_gene: TRBV6-5
d_gene: .
abundance: .
j_gene: TRBJ2-2

CDR3nt: TGTGCCAGCAGTTGGACAGGGTTCACAGATACGCAGTATTTT
CDR3aa: CASSWTGFTDTQYF
v_gene: TRBV6-6
d_gene: TRBD1
abundance: .
j_gene: TRBJ2-3

CDR3nt: TGTGCCAGCGTAGCAGGGGGCCCCTATGGCTACACCTTC
CDR3aa: CASVAGGPYGYTF
v_gene: TRBV28
d_gene: TRBD1
abundance: .
j_gene: TRBJ1-2

CDR3nt: TGCGCCAGCAGCTTGGCCGCTCTAGCGGGGGGGGATACGCAGTATTTT
CDR3aa: CASSLAALAGGDTQYF
v_gene: TRBV5-1
d_gene: TRBD2
abundance: .
j_gene: TRBJ2-3

CDR3nt: TGTGCCTGGAGTTCCGGGACATATGAAAAACTGTTTTTT
CDR3aa: CAWSSGTYEKLFF
v_gene: TRBV30
d_gene: .
abundance: .
j_gene: TRBJ1-4

CDR3nt: TGTGCCAGCAGTCGGGACGGATACTACGAGCAGTACTTC
CDR3aa: CASSRDGYYEQYF
v_gene: TRBV7-9
d_gene: .
abundance: .
j_gene: TRBJ2-7

CDR3nt: TGTGCCAGCAGCCAAGCTCTGAGAAGGAGCACAGATACGCAGTATTTT
CDR3aa: CASSQALRRSTDTQYF
v_gene: TRBV14
d_gene: .
abundance: .
j_gene: TRBJ2-3

CDR3nt: TGTGCCAGCAGTCGAGACAGGAGCTCCTACGAGCAGTACTTC
CDR3aa: CASSRDRSSYEQYF
v_gene: TRBV7-9
d_gene: .
abundance: .
j_gene: TRBJ2-7

CDR3nt: TGTGCCAGCAGCGTAGTTGGACAGGGGAACACCGGGGAGCTGTTTTTT
CDR3aa: CASSVVGQGNTGELFF
v_gene: TRBV9
d_gene: TRBD1
abundance: once
j_gene: TRBJ2-2

CDR3nt: TGCAGCCCGGAACAGGGGGCAGGCACTGAAGCTTTCTTT
CDR3aa: CSPEQGAGTEAFF
v_gene: TRBV29-1
d_gene: TRBD1
abundance: .
j_gene: TRBJ1-1

CDR3nt: TGTGCCTGGAGATCCCCTCCGGGACAGGGGGTGTACACAGATACGCAGTATTTT
CDR3aa: CAWRSPPGQGVYTDTQYF
v_gene: TRBV30
d_gene: TRBD1
abundance: .
j_gene: TRBJ2-3

CDR3nt: TGTGCCAGCGCTCTCTACGAGCAGTACTTC
CDR3aa: CASALYEQYF
v_gene: TRBV6-1
d_gene: .
abundance: .
j_gene: TRBJ2-7

CDR3nt: TGTGCCAGCAGTTCCGAAGCGGGGGTAACCTACGAGCAGTACTTC
CDR3aa: CASSSEAGVTYEQYF
v_gene: TRBV6-5
d_gene: TRBD2
abundance: .
j_gene: TRBJ2-7

CDR3nt: TGTGCCAGCAGTAAAAGGGTGGAAAAACTGTTTTTT
CDR3aa: CASSKRVEKLFF
v_gene: TRBV28
d_gene: .
abundance: .
j_gene: TRBJ1-4

CDR3nt: TGTGCCAGCAGCTTGTCGGTTAGCGGGAGCGGAGAGACCCAGTACTTC
CDR3aa: CASSLSVSGSGETQYF
v_gene: TRBV5-4
d_gene: TRBD2
abundance: .
j_gene: TRBJ2-5

CDR3nt: TGTGCCAGCTCACCAACAGGACGTAATGAAAAACTGTTTTTT
CDR3aa: CASSPTGRNEKLFF
v_gene: TRBV18
d_gene: .
abundance: .
j_gene: TRBJ1-4

CDR3nt: TGTGCCAGCAGCTCCGTTAGCGGGAACCATGAGCAGTTCTTC
CDR3aa: CASSSVSGNHEQFF
v_gene: TRBV7-8
d_gene: TRBD2
abundance: .
j_gene: TRBJ2-1

CDR3nt: TGCAGCGTAAAACAGACAGTTTCCTACAATGAGCAGTTCTTC
CDR3aa: CSVKQTVSYNEQFF
v_gene: TRBV29-1
d_gene: .
abundance: .
j_gene: TRBJ2-1

CDR3nt: TGTGCCAGCAGCCAAAGGGTTCTGGGCAATGAGCAGTTCTTC
CDR3aa: CASSQRVLGNEQFF
v_gene: TRBV14
d_gene: .
abundance: .
j_gene: TRBJ2-1

CDR3nt: TGCGCCAGCAGCCTGACACCAGCGGAAGAGCAGTTCTTC
CDR3aa: CASSLTPAEEQFF
v_gene: TRBV5-1
d_gene: .
abundance: .
j_gene: TRBJ2-1

CDR3nt: TGTGCCAGCAGCCCAGGGGTCAGGCGGAACACCGGGGAGCTGTTTTTT
CDR3aa: CASSPGVRRNTGELFF
v_gene: TRBV11-2
d_gene: .
abundance: .
j_gene: TRBJ2-2